This T cell receptor (beta chain) emerged from a study of TIL therapy for anti-PD-1-resistant metastatic lung cancer. Study-level background: Progressing patients received lymphodepletion, expanded TIL infusion and IL-2. Most patients had lung adenocarcinoma; a handful of tumors were EGFR-mutant, two ALK-rearranged; half smoked currently or formerly. Study-wide points: The baseline peripheral repertoire was partially replaced by infused TIL clonotypes that later decayed.

The sample's time point: pre-treatment sample, taken before nivolumab and TIL therapy. Sequencing used immunoSEQ v3. Some clones are missing from TCRdb's copy, which holds only in-frame ones; the method was immunoSEQ multiplex PCR. Among 36,000 or so clones listed, 73% were seen once. The table lists this clone with a few counts. Antigen specificity is unknown. This sample also contains other DNA sequences that code for the same CDR3. This sequence originates from a person aged 25-80 years with non-small cell lung cancer. The source material was blood, sampled at baseline.

The CDR3: CASSPGTDTQYF. CDR3 bases: TGTGCCAGTAGCCCCGGCACAGATACGCAGTATTTT. The rearrangement joins TRBV19 to TRBJ2-3; D uncertain. The CDR3 totals 12 residues. CDR1 is LNHDA, CDR2 SQIVND, per germline (reference sequence). The ends were cut back, 6 bases at V and 1 base at J, with 5 bases in the middle. Variable domain in full (rest from reference TRBV19 and TRBJ2-3): DGGITQSPKYLFRKEGQNVTLSCEQNLNHDAMYWYRQDPGQGLRLIYYSQIVNDFQKGDIAEGYSVSREKKESFPLTVTSAQKNPTAFYLCASSPGTDTQYFGPGTRLTVL.